This T cell receptor beta chain is from a study of STAT5B mutations in CD4+ large granular lymphocyte leukemia (dated by TCRdb to the early 2020s). About the study as a whole: Among healthy controls, the CDR3 'QG' motif was associated with a particular HLA allele. Flow cytometry on FACSCanto II or FACSVerse confirmed that purified fractions exceeded 95% purity among lymphocytes. The TCRbeta repertoires of CD4+ T-cell large granular lymphocyte leukemia patients were compared with the TCRbeta repertoires of healthy blood donors.

Buffy coats from 35 to 45 blood donors, supplied by the Finnish Red Cross blood service, were used as healthy controls. All TCR-sequenced material derived from peripheral blood: patient blood samples and healthy donor buffy coats. Peripheral blood mononuclear cells were isolated by Ficoll-Hypaque gradient centrifugation. CD4+ cells were magnetically purified from the buffy coats of healthy controls. The Gentra Puregene Cell and Tissue kit was used to extract genomic DNA, and a Qubit 2.0 fluorometer was used to measure the amount of genomic DNA. General conclusions and limits of the study: Each patient's main leukemic clonotypes were private, but approximately 26% of these clonotypes showed up at low frequency in the non-leukemic repertoires of other patients. Compared with healthy CD4+ repertoires, CD4-sorted patient repertoires appeared more clonal, and this difference remained even after the putative leukemic clones were removed. Data were not HLA-matched; higher clonality in CD4+ versus CD8+ T-LGLL could reflect the relatively small sample size.

In its sample, this clone was seen once. Its target antigen remains unknown. No base quality values were provided; no much bigger clone lies one nucleotide off. The immunoSEQ assay at survey resolution was used to sequence TCRbeta rearrangements from genomic DNA. In the authors' own workflow: In the TCR sequencing data, the lowest productive clonotype frequency that could be detected was 2.59 x 10-5. Only productive TCRbeta rearrangements, meaning sequences that were complete and in-frame, were kept for the analyses. Sample clonality was computed as Simpson clonality in the immunoSEQ Analyzer version 3.0. Based on frequency, clones were grouped as very rare, small, medium, large (1-20%) or hyperexpanded (>20%). OLGA 1.2.3 estimated generation probabilities, VDJtools produced V-gene circos plots, VDJdb was queried for specificities, and GLIPH identified CDR3 motifs. The source is immuneACCESS, and TCRdb retained only in-frame sequences with V and J called. Part of the clones is not carried over; for the studies checked, unresolved V genes explain less than half of this, and the remainder is unexplained. D and trimming come from the DNA, and the V and J calls and clone size come from that table. Across this sample there are under 55,000 clones, with 80% to 90% seen only once. In total, the top ten clones hold less than 3% of the sample.

The sequence was obtained from a human donor in good health. What was sequenced was CD4+ T cells from blood buffy coats.

The CDR3 protein is CASSGTGGETYEQYF. The sequenced DNA: TGTGCCAGCAGTGGGACAGGAGGGGAAACCTACGAGCAGTACTTC. Recombination joined TRBV6-6 with TRBJ2-7; 8 central bases correspond to TRBD1. V and J are trimmed by 5 bases and 2 bases, and the gene matches miss 8 bases of the junction. From the cysteine through the phenylalanine, the CDR3 covers 15 amino acids. The retained sequence is limited to the CDR3, 45 bases, with the frame set at the first base. CDR1 MNHNY and CDR2 SVGAGI are derived from the germline V gene (reference sequence).